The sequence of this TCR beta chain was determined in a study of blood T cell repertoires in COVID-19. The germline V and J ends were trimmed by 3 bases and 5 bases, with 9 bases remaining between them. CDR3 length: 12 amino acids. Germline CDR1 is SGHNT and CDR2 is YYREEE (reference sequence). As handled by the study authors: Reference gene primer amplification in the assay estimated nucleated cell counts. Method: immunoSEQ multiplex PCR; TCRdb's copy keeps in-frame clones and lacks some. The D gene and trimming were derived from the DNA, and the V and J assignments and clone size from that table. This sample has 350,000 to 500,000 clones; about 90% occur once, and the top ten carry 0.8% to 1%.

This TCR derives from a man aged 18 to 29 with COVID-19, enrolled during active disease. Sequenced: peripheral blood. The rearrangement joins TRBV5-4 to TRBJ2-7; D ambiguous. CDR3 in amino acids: CASSYVADEQYF. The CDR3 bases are TGTGCCAGCAGCTACGTCGCGGACGAGCAGTACTTC.